The subject of this entry is one T cell receptor (beta chain). Its target is not known. This sample was included in a study of shared clonotypes between healthy human individuals. Study-level results: Non-shared clonotypes had lower generation probabilities than clonotypes shared by all four sorted-subset donors. Sampling covered nothing but blood. Tissue TCR repertoires likely differ from those found in blood. Despite large depth, rarefaction showed incomplete sorted-subset sequencing.

The germline V gene has CDR1 SGHAT and CDR2 FQNNGV. The ends were cut back, 2 bases at V and 3 bases at J, with 14 bases in the middle. This CDR3 comprises 15 residues. Each donor was a Caucasian adult residing in Nashville, Tennessee. Generated by immunoSEQ multiplex PCR, the TCRdb table keeps only in-frame clones and is missing some. Of over 300,000 clones listed, 80% to 90% are singletons. This clonotype was sampled from a young man in good health. Source material: memory CD8+ T cells sorted from blood. The subset: CD45RO+ cells pooled with CCR7-negative TemRA cells. The chain has TRBV11-2 and TRBJ2-7; possibly TRBD1 for D (5 bases). This CDR3 is CASSLQGRVIYEQYF. The DNA for the CDR3 is TGTGCCAGCAGCTTACAGGGTAGGGTTATCTACGAGCAGTACTTC.